The 5 T cell receptor beta chains below all came from one sample that was sequenced in a study of PD-1 blockade in classical Hodgkin lymphoma. Every patient relapsed after autologous stem cell transplantation, and brentuximab vedotin exposure varied. TCRdb's copy holds only in-frame clones and misses some; the assay was immunoSEQ multiplex PCR. The repertoire holds tens of thousands of clones, about nine tenths seen once, with 20% to 25% in the top ten. Source: peripheral blood mononuclear cells (PBMCs), taken at baseline. Every receptor here comes from a human donor with classical Hodgkin lymphoma.

J is TRBJ2-1 and V is TRBV25-1; possibly TRBD1 for D (5 bases). This CDR3 comprises 15 residues. Germline-derived CDR1 and CDR2 are MGHDK and SYGVNS. The V gene lost 4 bases and the J gene lost 7 bases, with 17 bases spanning the gap. The CDR3 DNA sequence: TGTGCCAGCAGTGGTAGGGGCGGAGTCGTAAATGAGCAGTTCTTC. This sequence encodes CASSGRGGVVNEQFF.

The chain carries TRBV19 and TRBJ2-7, with 10 bases that match TRBD2. The junction had 8 bases not matched to a gene; V was cut back by 6 bases and J by 6 bases. Germline-derived CDR1 and CDR2 are LNHDA and SQIVND (reference sequence). The length of the CDR3 is 14 residues. The CDR3: CASRWTSGDTEQYF. The DNA of the CDR3 is TGTGCCAGTAGGTGGACTAGCGGAGATACCGAGCAGTACTTC.

This chain connects TRBV9 to TRBJ1-2, with unresolved D. Germline-derived CDR1 and CDR2 are SGDLS and YYNGEE. CDR3 length equals 13 residues. Trimming left V 0 bases short and J 2 bases short, with 5 bases between. CDR3: CASSVGVNYGYTF. Here the CDR3 DNA reads TGTGCCAGCAGCGTAGGAGTCAACTATGGCTACACCTTC.

This chain joins TRBV5-1 and TRBJ2-1; the match to TRBD2 covers 10 bases. The germline CDR1 and CDR2 sequences are SGHRS and YFSETQ. Unmatched junction bases numbered 5, after V lost 0 bases and J lost 8 bases. The CDR3 is 15 residues long. CDR3 amino acids: CASSLVLAGSYEQFF. The CDR3 DNA is TGCGCCAGCAGCTTGGTACTAGCGGGATCCTATGAGCAGTTCTTC.

The chain is built from TRBV28 and TRBJ2-7, with TRBD2 identical over 12 bases. The J segment lost 0 bases and the V segment lost 6 bases, leaving 3 bases of the junction unmatched. Germline assignment: CDR1 MDHEN and CDR2 SYDVKM. CDR3 size: 15 residues. The CDR3 DNA is TGTGCCAGCAGACTAGCGGGAGGAAGCTCCTACGAGCAGTACTTC. Translating gives CASRLAGGSSYEQYF. The variable domain in full, with the rest retrieved from reference TRBV28 and TRBJ2-7, is DVKVTQSSRYLVKRTGEKVFLECVQDMDHENMFWYRQDPGLGLRLIYFSYDVKMKEKGDIPEGYSVSREKKERFSLILESASTNQTSMYLCASRLAGGSSYEQYFGPGTRLTVT.